The 6 T cell receptor beta chains below were found in one sample sequenced in a study of T cell clonality in common variable immunodeficiency. Clones were read by immunoSEQ multiplex PCR, and TCRdb kept only the in-frame ones, dropping some. This sample carries tens of thousands of clones, none of them present only once. The sample comprised peripheral blood mononuclear cells. These TCRs come from a person aged 18-70 years in good health.

There are a few counts of this clone. The read finishes 3 residues shy of the CDR3 end, and the germline J gene is used to complete it. This chain uses TRBV10-2 with TRBJ2-3, with 10 bases matching TRBD2. With V trimmed by 8 bases and J by 5 bases, 7 bases remained unmatched. The length of the CDR3 is 14 residues. Germline V gene data show CDR1 as WSHSY and CDR2 as SAAADI. The CDR3 region is CASRAGGVRDTQYF. The DNA read from the CDR3 is TGCGCCAGCCGAGCGGGAGGGGTGAGAGATACG.

This clone occurred many times. The missing CDR3 end, 3 residues past where the read stops, is filled in from the germline J gene. The rearrangement uses TRBV19 and TRBJ1-2; TRBD1 agrees at 9 bases. The CDR3 is 15 residues long. V gave up 5 bases and J gave up 1 base; unmatched junction bases: 5. Germline-derived CDR1 and CDR2 are LNHDA and SQIVND (reference sequence). The CDR3 sequence is CASSSGTGSNYGYTF. CDR3 DNA, as far as it was read: TGTGCCAGTAGTTCCGGGACAGGGAGTAACTATGGC.

This clone was seen many times. The read comes to an end 3 residues before the CDR3 does, leaving the germline J gene to fill in the end. The chain is built from TRBV20-1 and TRBJ1-4; D unclear. Trimming removed 6 bases at V and 8 bases at J, with 16 bases between. CDR3 size: 13 residues. Germline CDR1 is DFQATT and CDR2 is SNEGSKA (reference sequence). Partial CDR3 DNA: TGCAGTGCGAGTCAACAGCCAGTGGAAAAA. It yields the protein CSASQQPVEK. The whole CDR3 is CSASQQPVEKLFF.

This clone was seen many times. The CDR3 bases that were read are TGTGCCAGCAGCATACAGGGGCTACCTGGAAACACC. It yields the protein CASSIQGLPGNT. The full CDR3 reads CASSIQGLPGNTIYF. The V call is TRBV5-6, the J call TRBJ1-3, with 7 bases lining up with TRBD1. The sequenced fragment ends 3 residues before the CDR3 boundary, so the rest is inferred from the germline J gene. This CDR3 has 15 residues. Germline values: CDR1 SGHDT, CDR2 YYEEEE. V dropped 4 bases and J dropped 2; count of bases not matched to a gene: 6.

This clone was seen a handful of times. With the read ending 3 residues before the CDR3 end, the germline J gene is used to fill in that end. The rearrangement uses TRBV19 and TRBJ2-2; no reliable D call. Germline CDR1 LNHDA, CDR2 SQIVND (reference sequence). The CDR3 spans 12 residues. The V end lost 6 bases, the J end lost 6 bases, and 8 bases lay between the germline ends. This CDR3 is CASSREAGELFF. The CDR3 bases that were read are TGTGCCAGTAGCCGAGAGGCCGGGGAG.

A few counts support this clone. The missing CDR3 end, 3 residues past where the read stops, is filled in from the germline J gene. This chain connects TRBV19 to TRBJ1-6; a possible D gene is TRBD1 (6 bases). The germline gives CDR1 LNHDA, CDR2 SQIVND (reference sequence). The CDR3 covers 13 residues. Trimming stripped 6 bases from V and 9 bases from J, with 12 bases between. The CDR3 DNA, read in part, is TGTGCCAGTAGCGGAACAGGGATTTCACCC. It specifies CASSGTGISP. From start to end, the CDR3 is CASSGTGISPLHF.